The clone carrying this T cell receptor beta chain showed up just once. There are 16 residues in the CDR3. J was trimmed by 1 base and V by 4 bases; bases with no gene match: 6. Germline V CDR1 and CDR2: SGHRS, YFSETQ. The sample belongs to a study of blood T cell repertoires in COVID-19. Sequenced by immunoSEQ multiplex PCR; TCRdb stores in-frame clones only, minus some. The table includes roughly 100,000 clones, 60% to 85% detected once. Material: peripheral blood. This sequence joins TRBV5-1 and TRBJ2-3; 10 bases line up with TRBD2. The source is a woman of 80 years or more with acute or convalescent COVID-19. The CDR3 DNA follows: TGCGCCAGCAGCCCGGGCGGGACTAGCGGCACAGATACGCAGTATTTT. Translated, it gives CASSPGGTSGTDTQYF.